The next 30 T cell receptor beta chains were all read from a single sample in a study of Graves' ophthalmopathy and Graves' hyperthyroidism. RNA transcripts served as template for amplifying TCR beta CDR3 sequences. First-round RT-PCR relied on HTBI primers, and a second-round multiplex PCR came next. TCRdb fed the multiplex PCR reads into MiXCR, producing one record per CDR3 protein. The data hold some 350,000 distinct CDR3 sequences, with about 15% observed a single time. The sample consisted of peripheral blood. The receptor set was obtained from an adult woman with stable Graves' hyperthyroidism.

This clonotype was observed at least ten times. DNA of the CDR3: TGTGCCAGCACGGGGTCGGGCGGAGCTAATTCACCCCTCCACTTT. It specifies CASTGSGGANSPLHF. The chain carries TRBV27 and TRBJ1-6; D unclear. The length of the CDR3 is 15 residues. Germline V gene lookup returns CDR1 MNHEY and CDR2 SMNVEV (reference sequence). The germline V and J ends were trimmed by 7 bases and 6 bases, with 16 bases remaining between them.

This clonotype was seen more than once but under ten times. It may be a read error: a sequence one base away is much more abundant. The rearrangement links TRBV5-1 to TRBJ1-1, with 8 bases identical to TRBD1. V gave up 7 bases and J gave up 2 bases; unmatched junction bases: 13. Germline lookup yields CDR1 SGHRS and CDR2 YFSETQ. The CDR3 sequence is 16 residues long. The CDR3 loop is CASRIDPGQVNTEAFF. CDR3 nucleotides: TGCGCCAGCCGAATCGATCCGGGACAGGTAAACACTGAAGCTTTCTTT.

In this sample, this clonotype turned up many times. This chain uses TRBV15 with TRBJ1-5; 7 bases line up with TRBD1. The germline CDR1 and CDR2 sequences are LNHNV and YYDKDF (reference sequence). This CDR3 contains 14 residues. The junction had 0 bases not matched to a gene; V was cut back by 2 bases and J by 2 bases. CDR3 bases: TGTGCCACCAGCAGAACAGGGGGCAATCAGCCCCAGCATTTT. The encoded protein is CATSRTGGNQPQHF.

This chain connects TRBV15 to TRBJ1-2; the D gene is possibly TRBD1 (5 bases). V lost 2 bases and J lost 7, with 11 bases in between. The CDR3 extends over 13 amino acids. Germline V CDR1 and CDR2: LNHNV, YYDKDF (reference sequence). The CDR3 nucleotides are TGTGCCACCAGCAGATCGCAGGGATCTGGCTACACCTTC. Its translation: CATSRSQGSGYTF.

This clonotype was counted many times. The J gene is TRBJ2-7, the V gene TRBV4-1; 9 nucleotides match TRBD2. CDR1 is MGHRA and CDR2 is YSYEKL in the germline V gene. Trimming took 1 base from V and 2 from J; bases not matched to a gene: 6. The CDR3 runs 16 residues. The CDR3 DNA is TGCGCCAGCAGCCAAGGTCTGGGACTAGCTCCCTACGAGCAGTACTTC. This codes for CASSQGLGLAPYEQYF.

Ten or more counts support this clonotype. The gene calls are TRBV7-9 and TRBJ2-2; D is perhaps TRBD2 (6 bases). Trimming took off 5 bases at V and 4 bases at J, with 14 bases between the two ends. Germline V lookup: CDR1 SEHNR, CDR2 FQNEAQ (reference sequence). This CDR3 region has 15 residues. Here the CDR3 reads CASSPTSLGTGELFF. In DNA form, the CDR3 reads TGTGCCAGCAGCCCAACTAGCTTGGGCACCGGGGAGCTGTTTTTT.

Only a few counts were recorded for this clonotype. The rearrangement links TRBV12-3 or TRBV12-4 to TRBJ2-3, with no clear D. Trimming took 8 bases from V and 2 from J, leaving 8 bases between them. The CDR3 contains 12 residues. CDR3 loop: CASRGVTDTQYF. The CDR3 nucleotides read TGTGCCAGCCGTGGTGTCACAGATACGCAGTATTTT.

Ten or more counts support this clonotype. The chain joins TRBV13 to TRBJ1-1, with D maybe TRBD1 (5 bases). The germline CDR1 and CDR2 sequences are PRHDT and FYEKMQ (reference sequence). Trimming took off 5 bases at V and 8 bases at J, with 15 bases between the two ends. The CDR3 has 13 amino acids. The CDR3 DNA sequence: TGTGCCAGCAGCCTTAGCTGGACAAGCGAAGCTTTCTTT. Translating it yields CASSLSWTSEAFF. Drawing the rest from reference TRBV13 and TRBJ1-1, the complete variable domain is AAGVIQSPRHLIKEKRETATLKCYPIPRHDTVYWYQQGPGQDPQFLISFYEKMQSDKGSIPDRFSAQQFSDYHSELNMSSLELGDSALYFCASSLSWTSEAFFGQGTRLTVV.

This clonotype appeared many times. The V gene is TRBV12-5, the J gene TRBJ2-5; 8 positions agree with TRBD2. The CDR3 has 14 residues. V dropped 4 bases and J dropped 7; count of bases not matched to a gene: 8. Per the germline V gene, CDR1 is LGHNT and CDR2 is FRNRAP. The CDR3 region has the DNA TGTGCTAGTGGTTCCACGGGAGGGCTCTGGACCCAGTACTTC. Residues: CASGSTGGLWTQYF.

This clonotype was seen many times. V and J are TRBV28 and TRBJ1-2; the match to TRBD1 covers 7 bases. This CDR3 spans 11 amino acids. The ends lost 8 bases at V and 6 bases at J; junction bases unmatched: 3. Germline-derived CDR1 and CDR2 are MDHEN and SYDVKM. The CDR3 DNA follows: TGTGCCAGCGGCGACAGGGATGGCTACACCTTC. Amino acids: CASGDRDGYTF.

In this sample, this clonotype turned up many times. The genes are TRBV2 and TRBJ1-6, with a possible D match to TRBD1 (6 bases). Germline V gene lookup returns CDR1 SNHLY and CDR2 FYNNEI. The CDR3 runs 13 residues. Trimming pared 8 bases from V and 8 bases from J, leaving 13 bases between. CDR3 amino acids: CASRRRGDSPLHF. CDR3 coding DNA: TGTGCCAGCCGGAGGAGGGGGGATTCACCCCTCCACTTT.

This clonotype was detected many times. The chain carries TRBV7-2 and TRBJ2-5, with TRBD2 matching over 9 bases. The CDR3 is made up of 16 amino acids. J was trimmed by 5 bases and V by 2 bases; bases with no gene match: 9. Germline values: CDR1 SGHTA, CDR2 FQGNSA. The CDR3, as DNA: TGTGCCAGCAGCTTAAGCTCTAGCGGGACGTACGAGACCCAGTACTTC. Its protein is CASSLSSSGTYETQYF.

The sample holds many counts of this clonotype. V and J are TRBV30 and TRBJ1-1, with D hard to call. Trimming stripped 2 bases from V and 6 bases from J, with 7 bases between. CDR3 length equals 11 residues. Germline lookup yields CDR1 GTSNPN and CDR2 SVGIG (reference sequence). The CDR3 protein is CAWSSGAEAFF. The CDR3 DNA reads TGTGCCTGGAGTTCTGGCGCTGAAGCTTTCTTT. The variable domain in full, completed from reference TRBV30 and TRBJ1-1, reads SQTIHQWPATLVQPVGSPLSLECTVEGTSNPNLYWYRQAAGRGLQLLFYSVGIGQISSEVPQNLSASRPQDRQFILSSKKLLLSDSGFYLCAWSSGAEAFFGQGTRLTVV.

This clonotype was seen at least ten times. Written as DNA, the CDR3 is TGTGCCAGCAGTTTAGGACACATTCAGTACTTC. Residues: CASSLGHIQYF. This rearrangement joins TRBV12-3 or TRBV12-4 to TRBJ2-4; D remains ambiguous. The CDR3 consists of 11 residues. V was clipped by 1 base and J by 8 bases, with 3 bases between them.

This clonotype was counted between two and nine times. V is TRBV24-1 and J is TRBJ2-6; 8 bases are shared with TRBD1. V gave up 4 bases and J gave up 1 base; unmatched junction bases: 11. The CDR3 has 19 amino acids. In germline, CDR1 is KGHDR, CDR2 SFDVKD. The CDR3 DNA follows: TGTGCCACCAGTGACCCCCCTGGACAGGGATCTTCTGGGGCCAACGTCCTGACTTTC. It translates to CATSDPPGQGSSGANVLTF.

At least ten counts were recorded for this clonotype. The junction departs from germline at one end; a sequencing error may be responsible. This chain links TRBV7-7 with TRBJ2-6, with a weak D call TRBD1 (5 bases). This CDR3 is 17 amino acids long. The germline CDR1 and CDR2 sequences are SSHAT and FNYEAQ (reference sequence). DNA for the CDR3: TGTGCTAGCAGCTTAGGGCGGCAGGGTGGTGGGGCCAACGTCCTGACTTTC. It translates to CASSLGRQGGGANVLTF.

The table lists this clonotype with many counts. The CDR3 is CASSFDGRRTAKNIQYF. In DNA, the CDR3 is TGTGCCAGCAGTTTCGATGGGCGGCGGACAGCCAAAAACATTCAGTACTTC. The genes are TRBV28 and TRBJ2-4; D gene unclear. Germline V gene sequence: CDR1 MDHEN, CDR2 SYDVKM. Deletions cut 3 bases from V and 0 bases from J, with 15 bases between. This CDR3 is built from 17 residues.

At least ten counts were recorded for this clonotype. The V and J genes are TRBV14 and TRBJ2-2; the D gene is possibly TRBD1 (5 bases). CDR3 length: 17 residues. Trimming took 4 bases from V and 0 from J, leaving 15 bases between them. The germline CDR1 and CDR2 sequences are SGHDN and FVKESK. CDR3 nucleotide sequence: TGTGCCAGCAGCCCGGACAACCAAAAAACGAACACCGGGGAGCTGTTTTTT. It codes for CASSPDNQKTNTGELFF.

This clonotype was detected ten times or more. The J gene is TRBJ1-2, the V gene TRBV12-5; D remains unclear. This CDR3 region has 13 residues. Between the trimmed V and J ends, which lost 7 bases and 6 bases, there was a span of 15 bases. CDR1 LGHNT and CDR2 FRNRAP come from the germline V gene. The CDR3 spells CASALKDENGYTF. The CDR3 bases are TGTGCTAGTGCCCTGAAGGATGAGAATGGCTACACCTTC.

The chain links TRBV6-1 to TRBJ1-1, with D possibly matching TRBD1 (5 bases). CDR1 is MNHNS and CDR2 is SASEGT in the germline V gene. The CDR3 runs 16 residues. V was cut by 6 bases and J by 1 base, with 18 bases left in between. CDR3 protein: CASSQAGYTKNTEAFF. CDR3 nucleotides: TGTGCCAGCAGCCAGGCAGGGTATACAAAGAACACTGAAGCTTTCTTT.

The gene calls are TRBV29-1 and TRBJ1-5; D not certain. The CDR3 runs 13 residues. Between the trimmed V and J ends, which lost 4 bases and 4 bases, there was a span of 11 bases. The germline V gene encodes CDR1 SQVTM and CDR2 ANQGSEA. CDR3 residues: CSVGERTNQPQHF. The CDR3 DNA sequence: TGCAGCGTTGGGGAACGGACTAATCAGCCCCAGCATTTT.

At least ten counts were recorded for this clonotype. This chain uses TRBV4-1 with TRBJ1-1; D may be TRBD1 (5 bases). The CDR3 consists of 17 residues. Germline-derived CDR1 and CDR2 are MGHRA and YSYEKL. V was shortened by 4 bases and J by 1 base, with 19 bases between the two germline ends. This CDR3 is CASSRTAGGAQNTEAFF. The CDR3 nucleotides are TGCGCCAGCAGCCGGACCGCGGGAGGGGCCCAGAACACTGAAGCTTTCTTT.

This clonotype was found many times. This rearrangement joins TRBV5-1 to TRBJ1-2, with a possible D match to TRBD1 (5 bases). The CDR3 has 13 residues. Germline CDR1 and CDR2: SGHRS and YFSETQ. Between the trimmed V and J ends, which lost 0 bases and 6 bases, there was a span of 9 bases. DNA of the CDR3: TGCGCCAGCAGCTTGGAAGGGGCGGATGGCTACACCTTC. Translating it yields CASSLEGADGYTF.

The sample holds many counts of this clonotype. V gene TRBV12-3 or TRBV12-4 combines with J gene TRBJ2-3; a weak D match, TRBD2 (6 bases). The germline V and J ends were trimmed by 1 base and 11 bases, with 16 bases remaining between them. This CDR3 is built from 14 residues. CDR3 DNA: TGTGCCAGCAGTTTAGTTGCGGGGCCACGAAGGCAGTATTTT. This encodes CASSLVAGPRRQYF.

In this sample, this clonotype turned up many times. The chain couples TRBV12-3 or TRBV12-4 to TRBJ2-7; possibly TRBD2 for D (6 bases). This CDR3 region has 14 residues. The germline V and J ends were trimmed by 6 bases and 7 bases, with 19 bases remaining between them. DNA for the CDR3: TGTGCCAGCAGCCCCCTTGGAGGGAAGCATGAGCAGTACTTC. This encodes CASSPLGGKHEQYF.

Many counts were recorded for this clonotype. The chain combines TRBV4-1 with TRBJ1-5; D not resolved. Looked up from germline, CDR1 is MGHRA and CDR2 is YSYEKL. Trimming shortened V by 0 bases and J by 9 bases, and 18 bases separated the two germline ends. The CDR3 length is 16 residues. The CDR3, as DNA: TGCGCCAGCAGCCAAGAAATAGGTGGGAGGGCTCGGCCCCAGCATTTT. Its protein product is CASSQEIGGRARPQHF.

This clonotype was observed a few times. V and J are TRBV6-5 and TRBJ2-2; 7 bases line up with TRBD2. Looked up from germline, CDR1 is MNHEY and CDR2 is SVGAGI. CDR3 length: 15 amino acids. V shed 4 bases, J shed 6 bases, and the junction held 8 bases outside the gene matches. CDR3 sequence: CASSSVWGGAGELFF. CDR3 DNA: TGTGCCAGCAGTTCGGTTTGGGGGGGGGCCGGGGAGCTGTTTTTT.

This clonotype was counted a few times. The J gene is TRBJ1-1, the V gene TRBV28; D remains unclear. Germline values: CDR1 MDHEN, CDR2 SYDVKM. The CDR3 contains 14 residues. V was cut by 6 bases and J by 1 base, with 12 bases left in between. In DNA form, the CDR3 reads TGTGCCAGCAGATCCGCGAACCGGAACACTGAAGCTTTCTTT. Its protein product is CASRSANRNTEAFF.

The rearrangement uses TRBV5-1 and TRBJ1-2, with D unclear. Deletions cut 0 bases from V and 5 bases from J, with 11 bases between. CDR3 length: 14 residues. The germline V gene encodes CDR1 SGHRS and CDR2 YFSETQ. CDR3 DNA: TGCGCCAGCAGCTTGGAAGGGTTTGGTTATGGCTACACCTTC. Translation gives CASSLEGFGYGYTF.

This clonotype was seen a handful of times. The conserved phenylalanine or tryptophan is not found at the CDR3 terminus, so this likely reflects a read error. V usage is TRBV19 and J usage is TRBJ2-7; 11 nucleotides match TRBD2. There are 16 residues in the CDR3. V trimming: 0 bases; J trimming: 3 bases; junction bases outside the gene matches: 4. Germline loops: CDR1 LNHDA, CDR2 SQIVND (reference sequence). The CDR3 here is CASSIDPGTSGYEQYL. In nucleotides, the CDR3 is TGTGCCAGTAGTATAGACCCCGGGACTAGCGGCTACGAGCAGTACCTC.